The sequence of this T cell receptor (beta chain) was determined in a study of cytomegalovirus exposure and HLA in healthy donors. Points from the study as a whole: Cytomegalovirus status was reportedly diagnosed by the classifier with high specificity and sensitivity. TCR beta sequences reportedly predicted the HLA-A and HLA-B alleles of most subjects accurately. Later analysis demonstrated an association between a missense DCLRE1C variant and TCR beta V- and J-gene trimming.

V was pared by 1 base and J by 6 bases, with 9 bases of the junction left unmatched. The CDR3 is made up of 15 amino acids. Germline V gene sequence: CDR1 SEHNR, CDR2 FQNEAQ (reference sequence). PCR employed 60 Vbeta and 13 Jbeta primers. The method was immunoSEQ multiplex PCR; TCRdb's version includes in-frame clones alone and lacks a portion of them. The sample shows 200,000 or so clones, 84% of them seen only once. For this clone: The antigen is not known.

Healthy bone marrow donors made up the donors. Sequencing was performed on PBMCs. The V gene is TRBV7-9, the J gene TRBJ2-7; 7 nucleotides match TRBD2. The receptor was derived from a boy younger than 18 in good health and CMV-seronegative. The CDR3, as DNA: TGTGCCAGCAGCTTAGTGGAGCGGGATATGGGCGAGCAGTACTTC. Its protein is CASSLVERDMGEQYF.